Described below is a single TCR beta chain sequence and its context. Its antigen is not identified. TCRdb re-analysed the PCR reads in MiXCR, keeping a single row per CDR3 protein. Of about 97,000 distinct CDR3 sequences in the sample, around 24% were seen once. The CDR3 consists of 14 residues. V was pared by 4 bases and J by 2 bases, with 11 bases between. Germline V lookup: CDR1 LGHDT, CDR2 YNNKEL (reference sequence). This specimen comes from a study of molecular identifiers for immune sequencing clone quantification. In the study overall: Five aliquots were made in replicates from the RNA of approximately 22,000 or 94,000 naive CD8 cells, and four were sequenced. Study results and limitations: Researchers reportedly could pick up spiked Jurkat TCR RNA from one cell mixed into 1 million or so naive cells. Clone sizes that are highly expanded could be underestimated when identical TCR molecules share a barcode.

The sequenced sample was naive CD8+ T cells from blood, with Jurkat cell RNA spiked in. The subset denotes: FACS-sorted CD8+CD4-CCR7+CD45RA+ naive T cells. The TCR originated in a human donor in good health. Some libraries in this study had Jurkat cell RNA spiked in. The chain carries TRBV3-1 and TRBJ2-5, with D tentatively TRBD2 (5 bases). The DNA for the CDR3 is TGTGCCAGCAGCCCCGGACTTTTACAAGAGACCCAGTACTTC. This translates into CASSPGLLQETQYF.